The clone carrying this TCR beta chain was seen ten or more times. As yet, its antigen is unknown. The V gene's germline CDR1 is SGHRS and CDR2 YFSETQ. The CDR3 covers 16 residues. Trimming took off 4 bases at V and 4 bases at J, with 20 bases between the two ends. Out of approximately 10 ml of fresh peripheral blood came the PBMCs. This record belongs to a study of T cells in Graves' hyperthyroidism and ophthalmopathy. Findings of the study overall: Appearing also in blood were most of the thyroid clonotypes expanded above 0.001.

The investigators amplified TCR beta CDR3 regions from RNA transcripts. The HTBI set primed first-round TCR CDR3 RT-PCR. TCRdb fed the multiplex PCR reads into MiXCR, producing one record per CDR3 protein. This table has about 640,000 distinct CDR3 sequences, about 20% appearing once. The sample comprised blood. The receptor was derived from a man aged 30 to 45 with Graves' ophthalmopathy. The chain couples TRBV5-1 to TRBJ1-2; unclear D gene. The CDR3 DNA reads TGCGCCAGCAGCCCGAAACGCATCACGCCTCGCTATGGCTACACCTTC. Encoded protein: CASSPKRITPRYGYTF.